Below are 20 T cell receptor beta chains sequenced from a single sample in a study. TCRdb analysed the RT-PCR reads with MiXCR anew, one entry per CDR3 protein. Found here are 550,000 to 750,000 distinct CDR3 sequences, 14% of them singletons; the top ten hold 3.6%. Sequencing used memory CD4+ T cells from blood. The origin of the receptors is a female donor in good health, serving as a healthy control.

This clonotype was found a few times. The CDR3 region is CASRSTGGGEKLFF. The CDR3 region has the DNA TGTGCCAGCAGATCGACAGGGGGGGGTGAAAAACTGTTTTTT. The V and J genes are TRBV7-9 and TRBJ1-4, with TRBD1 matching over 9 bases. CDR3 size: 14 residues. Looked up from germline, CDR1 is SEHNR and CDR2 is FQNEAQ (reference sequence). Germline trimming cut 6 bases from V and 7 bases from J; bases unmatched to any gene: 6.

The CDR3 spells CASSADPGTSFGNEQFF. CDR3 bases: TGTGCCAGCAGCGCGGACCCCGGGACTAGCTTCGGCAATGAGCAGTTCTTC. The chain couples TRBV9 to TRBJ2-1, with TRBD2 matching over 9 bases. This CDR3 region has 17 residues. Losses at the gene ends were 3 bases for V and 6 bases for J; bases not matched to a gene: 13. The germline V gene has CDR1 SGDLS and CDR2 YYNGEE.

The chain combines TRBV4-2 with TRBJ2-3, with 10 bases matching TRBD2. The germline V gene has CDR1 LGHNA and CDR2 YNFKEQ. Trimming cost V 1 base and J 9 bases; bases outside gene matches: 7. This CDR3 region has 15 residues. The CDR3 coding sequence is TGTGCCAGCAGCCAAGGTGTACTAGCGGGGCTGACGCAGTATTTT. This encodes CASSQGVLAGLTQYF.

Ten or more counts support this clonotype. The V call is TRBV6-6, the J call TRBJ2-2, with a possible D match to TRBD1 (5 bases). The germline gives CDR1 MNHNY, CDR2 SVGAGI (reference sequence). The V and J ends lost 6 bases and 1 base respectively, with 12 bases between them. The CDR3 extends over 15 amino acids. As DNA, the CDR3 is TGTGCCAGCAGCTCTGACAGCTGGAACACCGGGGAGCTGTTTTTT. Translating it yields CASSSDSWNTGELFF.

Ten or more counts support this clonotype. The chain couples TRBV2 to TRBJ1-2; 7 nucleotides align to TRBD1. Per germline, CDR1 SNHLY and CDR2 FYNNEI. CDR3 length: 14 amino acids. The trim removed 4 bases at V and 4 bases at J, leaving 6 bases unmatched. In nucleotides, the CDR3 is TGTGCCAGCAGTGTAATAGGGGGCTTCTATGGCTACACCTTC. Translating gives CASSVIGGFYGYTF. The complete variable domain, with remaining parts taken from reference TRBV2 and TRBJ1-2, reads EPEVTQTPSHQVTQMGQEVILRCVPISNHLYFYWYRQILGQKVEFLVSFYNNEISEKSEIFDDQFSVERPDGSNFTLKIRSTKLEDSAMYFCASSVIGGFYGYTFGSGTRLTVV.

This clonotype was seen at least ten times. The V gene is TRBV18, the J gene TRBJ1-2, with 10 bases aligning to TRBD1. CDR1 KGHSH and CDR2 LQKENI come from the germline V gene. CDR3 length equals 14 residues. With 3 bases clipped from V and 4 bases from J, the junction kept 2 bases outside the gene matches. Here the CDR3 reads CASSPGQGSYGYTF. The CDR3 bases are TGTGCCAGCTCACCGGGACAGGGGAGCTATGGCTACACCTTC.

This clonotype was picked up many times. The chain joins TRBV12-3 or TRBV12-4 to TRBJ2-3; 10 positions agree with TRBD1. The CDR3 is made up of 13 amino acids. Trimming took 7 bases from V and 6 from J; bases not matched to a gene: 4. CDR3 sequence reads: CASMGTGADTQYF. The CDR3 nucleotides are TGTGCCAGCATGGGGACAGGGGCGGATACGCAGTATTTT.

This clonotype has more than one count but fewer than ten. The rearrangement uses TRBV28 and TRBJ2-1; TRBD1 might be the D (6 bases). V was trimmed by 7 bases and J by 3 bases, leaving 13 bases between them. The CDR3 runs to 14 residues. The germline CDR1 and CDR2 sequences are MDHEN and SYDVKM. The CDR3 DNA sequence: TGTGCCAGCAAGGCAGGGGCAAACTACAATGAGCAGTTCTTC. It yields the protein CASKAGANYNEQFF. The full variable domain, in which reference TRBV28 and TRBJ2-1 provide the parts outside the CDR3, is DVKVTQSSRYLVKRTGEKVFLECVQDMDHENMFWYRQDPGLGLRLIYFSYDVKMKEKGDIPEGYSVSREKKERFSLILESASTNQTSMYLCASKAGANYNEQFFGPGTRLTVL.

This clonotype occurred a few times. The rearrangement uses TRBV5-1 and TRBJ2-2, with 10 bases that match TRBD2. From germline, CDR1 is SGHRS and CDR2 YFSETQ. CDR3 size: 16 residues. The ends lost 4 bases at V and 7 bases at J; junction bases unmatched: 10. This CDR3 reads CASSTILAGEGGELFF. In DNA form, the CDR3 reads TGCGCCAGCAGCACTATCCTAGCGGGAGAGGGCGGGGAGCTGTTTTTT.

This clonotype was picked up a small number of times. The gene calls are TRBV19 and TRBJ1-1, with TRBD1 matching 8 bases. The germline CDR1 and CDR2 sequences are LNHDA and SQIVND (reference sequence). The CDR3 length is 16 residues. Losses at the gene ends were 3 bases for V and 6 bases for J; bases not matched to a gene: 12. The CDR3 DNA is TGTGCCAGTAGTATTTCTTCAGGACAGGGTTGGGCTGAAGCTTTCTTT. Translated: CASSISSGQGWAEAFF.

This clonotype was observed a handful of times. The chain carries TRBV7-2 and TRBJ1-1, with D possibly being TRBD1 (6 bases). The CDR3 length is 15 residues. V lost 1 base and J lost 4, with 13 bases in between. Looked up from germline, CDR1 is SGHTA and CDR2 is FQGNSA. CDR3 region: CASSLVGGGPTEAFF. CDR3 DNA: TGTGCCAGCAGCTTAGTTGGGGGGGGGCCCACTGAAGCTTTCTTT.

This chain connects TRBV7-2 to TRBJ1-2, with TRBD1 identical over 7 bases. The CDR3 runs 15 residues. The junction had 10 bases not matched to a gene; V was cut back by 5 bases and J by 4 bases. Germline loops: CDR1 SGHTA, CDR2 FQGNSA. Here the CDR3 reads CASSPNRGGIYGYTF. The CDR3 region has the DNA TGTGCCAGCAGCCCTAACAGGGGAGGGATCTATGGCTACACCTTC. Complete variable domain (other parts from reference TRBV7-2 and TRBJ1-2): GAGVSQSPSNKVTEKGKDVELRCDPISGHTALYWYRQSLGQGLEFLIYFQGNSAPDKSGLPSDRFSAERTGGSVSTLTIQRTQQEDSAVYLCASSPNRGGIYGYTFGSGTRLTVV.

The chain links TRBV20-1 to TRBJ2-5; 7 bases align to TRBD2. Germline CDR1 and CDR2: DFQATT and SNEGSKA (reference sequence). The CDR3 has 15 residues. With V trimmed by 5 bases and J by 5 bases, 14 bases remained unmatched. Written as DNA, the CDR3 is TGCAGTGCTTCCTTTGGGGGGGACTCGACGGAGACCCAGTACTTC. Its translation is CSASFGGDSTETQYF.

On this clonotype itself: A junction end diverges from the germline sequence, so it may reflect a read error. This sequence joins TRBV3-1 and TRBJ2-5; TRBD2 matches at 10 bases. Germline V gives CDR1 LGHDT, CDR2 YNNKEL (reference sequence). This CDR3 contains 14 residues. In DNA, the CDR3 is TGTGCCAGCGGCCAGCGGGGGGGTTGGGAGACCCAGTACTTC. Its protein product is CASGQRGGWETQYF.

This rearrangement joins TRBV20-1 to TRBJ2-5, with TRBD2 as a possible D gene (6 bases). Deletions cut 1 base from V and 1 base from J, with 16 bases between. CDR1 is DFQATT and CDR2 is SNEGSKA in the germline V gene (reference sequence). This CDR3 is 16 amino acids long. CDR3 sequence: CSARALAAGTQETQYF. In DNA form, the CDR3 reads TGCAGTGCTAGAGCCCTGGCTGCGGGGACCCAAGAGACCCAGTACTTC.

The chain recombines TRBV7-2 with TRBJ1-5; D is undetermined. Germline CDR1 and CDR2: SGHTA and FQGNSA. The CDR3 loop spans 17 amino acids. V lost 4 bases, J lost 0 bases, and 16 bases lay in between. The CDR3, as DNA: TGTGCCAGCAGCTATCGAGCCGGGGTTTTTAGCAATCAGCCCCAGCATTTT. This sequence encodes CASSYRAGVFSNQPQHF. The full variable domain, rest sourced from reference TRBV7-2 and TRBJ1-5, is GAGVSQSPSNKVTEKGKDVELRCDPISGHTALYWYRQSLGQGLEFLIYFQGNSAPDKSGLPSDRFSAERTGGSVSTLTIQRTQQEDSAVYLCASSYRAGVFSNQPQHFGDGTRLSIL.

CDR3 sequence (DNA): TGTGCCAGCAGTTTAGTTGGCAGGGGGCTGGCCGATACGCAGTATTTT. It specifies CASSLVGRGLADTQYF. The chain is built from TRBV12-3 or TRBV12-4 and TRBJ2-3, with 8 bases matching TRBD1. Trimming cost V 1 base and J 6 bases; bases outside gene matches: 9. The CDR3 runs to 16 residues.

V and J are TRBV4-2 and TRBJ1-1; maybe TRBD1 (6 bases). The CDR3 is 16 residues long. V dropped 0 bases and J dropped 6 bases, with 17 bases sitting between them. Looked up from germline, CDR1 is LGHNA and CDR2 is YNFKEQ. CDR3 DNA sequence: TGTGCCAGCAGCCAAGATCTGCAGGGGACAATCCCTGAAGCTTTCTTT. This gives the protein CASSQDLQGTIPEAFF.

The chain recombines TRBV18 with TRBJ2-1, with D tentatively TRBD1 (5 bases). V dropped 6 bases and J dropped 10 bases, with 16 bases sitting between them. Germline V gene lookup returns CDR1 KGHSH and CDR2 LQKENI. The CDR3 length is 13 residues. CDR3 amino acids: CASSPSGAAEQFF. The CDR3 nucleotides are TGTGCCAGCTCGCCGAGTGGGGCGGCAGAGCAGTTCTTC.

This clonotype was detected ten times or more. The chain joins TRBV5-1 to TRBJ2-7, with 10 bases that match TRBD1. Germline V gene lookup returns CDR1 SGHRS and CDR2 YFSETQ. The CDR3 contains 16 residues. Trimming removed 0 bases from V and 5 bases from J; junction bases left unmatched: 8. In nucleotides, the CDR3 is TGCGCCAGCAGCTTGGAAGGACAGGGGGGAAGCGACGAGCAGTACTTC. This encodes CASSLEGQGGSDEQYF.